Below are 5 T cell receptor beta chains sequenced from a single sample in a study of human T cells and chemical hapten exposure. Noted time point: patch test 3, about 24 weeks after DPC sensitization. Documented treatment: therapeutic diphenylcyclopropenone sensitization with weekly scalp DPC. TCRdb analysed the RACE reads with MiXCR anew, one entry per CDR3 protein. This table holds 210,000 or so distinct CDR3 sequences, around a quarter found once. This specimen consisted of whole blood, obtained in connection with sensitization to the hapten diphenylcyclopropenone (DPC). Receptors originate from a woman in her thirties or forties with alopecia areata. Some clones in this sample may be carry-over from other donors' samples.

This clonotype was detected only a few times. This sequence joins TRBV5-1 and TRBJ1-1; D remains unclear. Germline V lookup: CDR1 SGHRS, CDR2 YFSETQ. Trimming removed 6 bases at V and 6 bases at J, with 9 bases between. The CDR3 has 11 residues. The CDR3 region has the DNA TGCGCCAGCACCGACGAGGCTGAAGCTTTCTTT. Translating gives CASTDEAEAFF.

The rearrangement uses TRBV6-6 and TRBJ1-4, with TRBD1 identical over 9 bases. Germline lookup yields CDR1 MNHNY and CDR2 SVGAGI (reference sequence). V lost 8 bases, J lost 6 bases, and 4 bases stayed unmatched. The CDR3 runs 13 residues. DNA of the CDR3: TGTGCCAGCTACAGGGGGCCGGATGAAAAACTGTTTTTT. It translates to CASYRGPDEKLFF.

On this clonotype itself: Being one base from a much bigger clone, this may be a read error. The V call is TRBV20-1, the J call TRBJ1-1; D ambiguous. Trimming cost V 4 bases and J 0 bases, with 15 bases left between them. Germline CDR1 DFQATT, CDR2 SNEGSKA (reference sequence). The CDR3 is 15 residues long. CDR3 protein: CSAIRTGIMNTEAFF. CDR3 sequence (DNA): TGCAGTGCTATAAGGACCGGGATCATGAACACTGAAGCTTTCTTT.

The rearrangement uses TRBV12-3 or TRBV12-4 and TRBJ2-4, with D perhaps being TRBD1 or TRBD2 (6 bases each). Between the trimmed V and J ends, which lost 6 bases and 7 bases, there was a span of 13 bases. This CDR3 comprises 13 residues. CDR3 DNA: TGTGCCAGCAGGGAGGGGGTTGAGAACATTCAGTACTTC. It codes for CASREGVENIQYF.

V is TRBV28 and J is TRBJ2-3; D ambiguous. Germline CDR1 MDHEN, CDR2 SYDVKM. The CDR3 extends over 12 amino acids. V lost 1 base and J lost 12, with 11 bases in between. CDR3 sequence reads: CASSLSASAQYF. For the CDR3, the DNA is TGTGCCAGCAGTTTATCGGCCTCTGCACAGTATTTT.